This T cell receptor (beta chain) comes out of a study of cytomegalovirus exposure and HLA in healthy donors. Study-wide background: Tens of millions of unique TCRs from HLA-typed donors were held in an early release of data. General study findings and limits: In vitro checks showed that a few CMV-associated chains really do target CMV antigens. For TCR beta chains, V- and J-gene trimming was later linked to a missense DCLRE1C variant. Most TCR sequences were uncommon, yet certain public TCRs appeared in many donors.

CDR3 length equals 16 residues. The germline V gene encodes CDR1 MGHRA and CDR2 YSYEKL. The V segment lost 4 bases and the J segment 4 bases; nucleotides outside the gene matches: 7. This clone was counted only a few times. Its antigen is unknown. The PCR was carried out with 60 Vbeta primers and 13 Jbeta primers. Clones were sequenced by immunoSEQ multiplex PCR, and TCRdb holds only the in-frame ones, with some missing. The sample yields 150,000 to 200,000 clones, around three quarters seen once. The sequenced material came from PBMCs. The clonotype was recovered from a man aged 40-49 years in good health and CMV-seronegative. V is TRBV4-1 and J is TRBJ2-2; TRBD1 matches 9 bases. CDR3 sequence: CASSRPGTGPTGELFF. CDR3 DNA sequence: TGCGCCAGCAGCCGGCCCGGGACAGGGCCCACCGGGGAGCTGTTTTTT.